This T cell receptor beta chain is drawn from a study of CD8+CD57+ T cells in acquired aplastic anemia. In the study overall: The DNA of sorted CD4+ and CD8+ cells averaged 3.2 ug.

Template material for TCR beta VDJ and CDR3 profiling consisted of genomic DNA. TCRdb used MiXCR to reprocess the reads, holding one entry per CDR3 protein. The table includes about 43,000 distinct CDR3 sequences, 60% to 80% detected once. The germline V and J ends were trimmed by 2 bases and 2 bases, with 16 bases remaining between them. The length of the CDR3 is 16 residues. The V gene's germline CDR1 is WSHSY and CDR2 SAAADI. Before being chosen for sequencing, patients had shown CD8+CD57+ cell expansion by flow cytometry. The patients, all of them, had severe acquired aplastic anemia. The material sequenced was sorted CD4+, CD8+, or CD8+CD57+ T cells (not recorded which) from PBMCs. V is TRBV10-2 and J is TRBJ2-7; maybe TRBD1 (5 bases). The TCR originated in a human donor with aplastic anemia. CDR3 amino acids: CASSELDTPLPYEQYF. The CDR3 DNA is TGCGCCAGCAGTGAGCTGGACACACCTTTGCCCTACGAGCAGTACTTC.